Below, 5 T cell receptor beta chains from the same sample are listed, as sequenced in a study of CD8+ T cells in alopecia areata. Treatment reported: oral pan-JAK inhibitor, 5-10 mg twice daily. RNA was extracted and reverse transcribed into cDNA as the sequencing template. Assay: immunoSEQ multiplex PCR; the TCRdb copy retains only in-frame clones and omits some. The data hold around 200,000 clones, with 64% observed a single time. The input for sequencing was CD4+ T cells sorted from blood, taken at week 4, from a patient treated with tofacitinib. The receptors originated from a human donor with alopecia areata.

This chain connects TRBV27 to TRBJ1-5; TRBD1 agrees at 8 bases. Germline V gives CDR1 MNHEY, CDR2 SMNVEV (reference sequence). This CDR3 contains 13 residues. V shed 7 bases and J 7 bases; nucleotides not matched to a gene: 6. In DNA, the CDR3 is TGTGCCAGCAAAGGACAGGGCGGCCAGCCCCAGCATTTT. It yields the protein CASKGQGGQPQHF.

This clone was seen only a few times. CDR3 in DNA: TGTGCCTGGGAGCCGGGGGGTGTCCCTAGCACAGATACGCAGTATTTT. The encoded protein is CAWEPGGVPSTDTQYF. The chain joins TRBV30 to TRBJ2-3; 7 positions agree with TRBD2. Unmatched junction bases numbered 11, after V lost 5 bases and J lost 0 bases. Germline CDR1 is GTSNPN and CDR2 is SVGIG (reference sequence). The length of the CDR3 is 16 residues.

The chain employs TRBV28 and TRBJ2-3, with 7 bases lining up with TRBD2. Germline V lookup: CDR1 MDHEN, CDR2 SYDVKM. The CDR3 totals 15 residues. The V gene end was trimmed by 8 bases and the J gene end by 2 bases; junction bases not matched to a gene: 10. This CDR3 reads CASWGSGASTDTQYF. DNA of the CDR3: TGTGCCAGCTGGGGAAGCGGGGCCTCCACAGATACGCAGTATTTT.

The V call is TRBV29-1, the J call TRBJ2-2; D possibly uses TRBD1 or TRBD2 (5 bases each). This CDR3 has 14 residues. V lost 1 base and J 4 bases, leaving 10 bases between the germline ends. Germline V gene sequence: CDR1 SQVTM, CDR2 ANQGSEA. The DNA of the CDR3 is TGCAGCGTTGAAGGCACGGGACGCACCGGGGAGCTGTTTTTT. Translated: CSVEGTGRTGELFF.

CDR3 DNA: TGTGCCATCAGTTCAGCAGGGAAAACCGGGGAGCTGTTTTTT. Translating it yields CAISSAGKTGELFF. The chain carries TRBV10-3 and TRBJ2-2; the D gene is possibly TRBD1 (5 bases). The CDR3 sequence is 14 residues long. With 5 bases removed from V and 5 bases from J, the gap between germline ends came to 12 bases. Germline-derived CDR1 and CDR2 are ENHRY and SYGVKD.